Shown below are 21 T cell receptor beta chains from a single sample sequenced in a study of T cell responses to AZD1222 COVID-19 vaccine. Libraries were prepared by immunoSEQ multiplex PCR; TCRdb keeps only in-frame clonotypes and omits some of them. Of fewer than 180,000 clones listed, 75% to 95% are singletons. Material: peripheral blood, obtained 28 days after the second AZD1222 dose. The origin of the receptors is an adult who received the AZD1222 COVID-19 vaccine.

The chain is built from TRBV4-2 and TRBJ2-1; weak D call: TRBD2 (6 bases). Germline V lookup: CDR1 LGHNA, CDR2 YNFKEQ. The ends were cut back, 1 base at V and 8 bases at J, with 12 bases in the middle. The CDR3 consists of 14 residues. CDR3 in amino acids: CASSQAGVGDEQFF. As DNA, the CDR3 is TGTGCCAGCAGCCAAGCGGGAGTTGGAGATGAGCAGTTCTTC.

V gene TRBV30 combines with J gene TRBJ2-6, with a possible D match to TRBD1 (6 bases). Trimming removed 2 bases at V and 0 bases at J, with 11 bases between. The CDR3 loop spans 16 amino acids. CDR1 GTSNPN and CDR2 SVGIG come from the germline V gene (reference sequence). For the CDR3, the DNA is TGTGCCTGGAGTCAGGGGATACGCTCTGGGGCCAACGTCCTGACTTTC. This encodes CAWSQGIRSGANVLTF.

The chain has TRBV7-6 and TRBJ1-3, with D possibly being TRBD1 (6 bases). CDR3 length equals 14 residues. CDR1 and CDR2 from the germline V gene are SGHVS and FNYEAQ. V was clipped by 5 bases and J by 4 bases, with 12 bases between them. In DNA, the CDR3 is TGTGCCAGCAGCCCCCCAGGGGTCGGAAACACCATATATTTT. Residues: CASSPPGVGNTIYF.

The chain uses TRBV6-4 and TRBJ1-2; D is undetermined. Germline CDR1 and CDR2: MRHNA and SNTAGT. Trimming cost V 0 bases and J 4 bases, with 12 bases left between them. CDR3 length equals 15 residues. CDR3 residues: CASSDSGKQSYGYTF. The CDR3 DNA is TGTGCCAGCAGTGACTCGGGGAAGCAGTCCTATGGCTACACCTTC.

This chain joins TRBV7-6 and TRBJ1-1, with 9 bases matching TRBD1. The V and J ends lost 4 bases and 1 base, in that order; junction bases with no gene match: 7. Germline CDR1 SGHVS, CDR2 FNYEAQ. This CDR3 has 16 amino acids. The CDR3 sequence: CASSSQAGQGNTEAFF. The CDR3 region has the DNA TGTGCCAGCAGCTCACAAGCGGGACAGGGGAACACTGAAGCTTTCTTT.

The gene calls are TRBV18 and TRBJ2-4, with 7 bases lining up with TRBD1. CDR3 length: 18 amino acids. V gave up 0 bases and J gave up 2 bases; unmatched junction bases: 10. Germline CDR1 and CDR2: KGHSH and LQKENI. CDR3 sequence (DNA): TGTGCCAGCTCACCACCGAACCAGGGGGTGATAACCAAAAACATTCAGTACTTC. This translates into CASSPPNQGVITKNIQYF.

This chain joins TRBV12-5 and TRBJ2-7; TRBD2 matches at 11 bases. The J segment lost 6 bases and the V segment lost 1 base, leaving 2 bases of the junction unmatched. The CDR3 runs 14 residues. Germline V gives CDR1 LGHNT, CDR2 FRNRAP. This CDR3 reads CASGLGLAGTEQYF. The CDR3 DNA is TGTGCTAGTGGTTTGGGACTAGCGGGAACCGAGCAGTACTTC.

The chain has TRBV6-4 and TRBJ2-3; 8 bases fit TRBD2. Germline-derived CDR1 and CDR2 are MRHNA and SNTAGT. This CDR3 comprises 15 residues. V lost 0 bases, J lost 6 bases, and 5 bases stayed unmatched. For the CDR3, the DNA is TGTGCCAGCAGTGACTCAACGGGAGGGTCGGATACGCAGTATTTT. It encodes CASSDSTGGSDTQYF.

A few counts support this clone. The chain couples TRBV12-3 or TRBV12-4 to TRBJ1-1; perhaps TRBD1 as D (5 bases). This CDR3 has 12 amino acids. Trimming stripped 6 bases from V and 3 bases from J, with 8 bases between. CDR3 in amino acids: CASSPGYTEAFF. The CDR3 DNA follows: TGTGCCAGCAGCCCAGGGTACACTGAAGCTTTCTTT.

This chain links TRBV9 with TRBJ1-3; D remains ambiguous. CDR3 length equals 14 residues. Trimming cost V 6 bases and J 0 bases, with 10 bases left between them. Germline-derived CDR1 and CDR2 are SGDLS and YYNGEE. The CDR3 sequence is CASTRSGSGNTIYF. The CDR3 bases are TGTGCCAGCACCCGATCGGGCTCTGGAAACACCATATATTTT.

This sequence joins TRBV6-2 or TRBV6-3 and TRBJ2-7, with D unresolved. This CDR3 has 15 residues. V gave up 2 bases and J gave up 0 bases, with 11 bases separating them. The germline gives CDR1 MNHEY, CDR2 SVGEGT. The chain's CDR3 is CASSYLWVSSYEQYF. The CDR3 DNA follows: TGTGCCAGCAGTTACCTCTGGGTAAGCTCCTACGAGCAGTACTTC.

The V call is TRBV5-4, the J call TRBJ1-2; no reliable D call. The CDR3 is 12 residues long. The germline V gene has CDR1 SGHNT and CDR2 YYREEE (reference sequence). Trimming cost V 2 bases and J 9 bases, with 11 bases left between them. CDR3 sequence (DNA): TGTGCCAGCAGCTTAGACGCCAAAAGCTACACCTTC. Protein: CASSLDAKSYTF. The full variable domain, in which reference TRBV5-4 and TRBJ1-2 provide the parts outside the CDR3, is ETGVTQSPTHLIKTRGQQVTLRCSSQSGHNTVSWYQQALGQGPQFIFQYYREEENGRGNFPPRFSGLQFPNYSSELNVNALELDDSALYLCASSLDAKSYTFGSGTRLTVV.

The chain employs TRBV7-6 and TRBJ2-1, with 14 bases matching TRBD2. Losses at the gene ends were 5 bases for V and 7 bases for J; bases not matched to a gene: 10. Germline V gives CDR1 SGHVS, CDR2 FNYEAQ. CDR3 length equals 17 residues. CDR3 loop: CASSLNAGTSGRNEQFF. In DNA form, the CDR3 reads TGTGCCAGCAGCCTAAACGCCGGGACTAGCGGGAGAAATGAGCAGTTCTTC.

This chain joins TRBV28 and TRBJ1-3; a possible D gene is TRBD1 (5 bases). V lost 4 bases to trimming and J lost 0 bases, with 16 bases between them. The CDR3 contains 17 residues. The V gene's germline CDR1 is MDHEN and CDR2 SYDVKM. The CDR3 sequence is CASSSPAGGDSGNTIYF. CDR3 nucleotides: TGTGCCAGCAGTTCCCCGGCTGGGGGGGACTCTGGAAACACCATATATTTT.

The V gene is TRBV30, the J gene TRBJ2-2, with 10 bases fitting TRBD1. Looked up from germline, CDR1 is GTSNPN and CDR2 is SVGIG (reference sequence). J lost 6 bases, V lost 5 bases, and 9 bases had no gene match. This CDR3 is 15 amino acids long. The CDR3 spells CAWDRRDRGAGELFF. Here the CDR3 DNA reads TGTGCCTGGGATCGCCGGGACAGGGGCGCCGGGGAGCTGTTTTTT. Supplemented by reference TRBV30 and TRBJ2-2, the full variable domain reads SQTIHQWPATLVQPVGSPLSLECTVEGTSNPNLYWYRQAAGRGLQLLFYSVGIGQISSEVPQNLSASRPQDRQFILSSKKLLLSDSGFYLCAWDRRDRGAGELFFGEGSRLTVL.

V gene TRBV12-5 combines with J gene TRBJ1-2; no clear D gene. The length of the CDR3 is 15 residues. Trimming pared 1 base from V and 1 base from J, leaving 10 bases between. Looked up from germline, CDR1 is LGHNT and CDR2 is FRNRAP. CDR3 in amino acids: CASGLDYGYNYGYTF. The CDR3 region has the DNA TGTGCTAGTGGTTTGGATTACGGTTATAACTATGGCTACACCTTC. Full variable domain (outside the CDR3, taken from reference TRBV12-5 and TRBJ1-2): DARVTQTPRHKVTEMGQEVTMRCQPILGHNTVFWYRQTMMQGLELLAYFRNRAPLDDSGMPKDRFSAEMPDATLATLKIQPSEPRDSAVYFCASGLDYGYNYGYTFGSGTRLTVV.

This clone was seen a few times. The CDR3 sequence: CASSSRPQGTNTGELFF. CDR3 coding DNA: TGTGCCAGCAGCTCCAGACCGCAAGGGACGAACACCGGGGAGCTGTTTTTT. The rearrangement joins TRBV7-6 to TRBJ2-2; D unresolved. The CDR3 length is 17 residues. Germline V gene data show CDR1 as SGHVS and CDR2 as FNYEAQ. The V end lost 4 bases, the J end lost 0 bases, and 15 bases lay between the germline ends. Based on the CDR3 plus reference TRBV7-6 and TRBJ2-2, the full variable domain is GAGVSQSPRYKVTKRGQDVALRCDPISGHVSLYWYRQALGQGPEFLTYFNYEAQQDKSGLPNDRFSAERPEGSISTLTIQRTEQRDSAMYRCASSSRPQGTNTGELFFGEGSRLTVL.

The V call is TRBV6-5, the J call TRBJ1-1; D might be TRBD1 (5 bases). Trimming removed 1 base at V and 4 bases at J, with 13 bases between. The CDR3 runs 15 residues. Per the germline V gene, CDR1 is MNHEY and CDR2 is SVGAGI. The CDR3: CASSYFRQGFTEAFF. DNA of the CDR3: TGTGCCAGCAGTTACTTTAGGCAGGGCTTCACTGAAGCTTTCTTT.

The rearrangement joins TRBV19 to TRBJ2-1; 8 positions agree with TRBD2. Germline assignment: CDR1 LNHDA and CDR2 SQIVND (reference sequence). The CDR3 length is 13 residues. V trimming: 3 bases; J trimming: 6 bases; junction bases outside the gene matches: 1. CDR3 nucleotides: TGTGCCAGTAGTATCGGGACTAGCAATGAGCAGTTCTTC. Translation gives CASSIGTSNEQFF.

The chain joins TRBV2 to TRBJ2-1, with D perhaps TRBD2 (6 bases). The CDR3 is 15 residues long. Germline CDR1 and CDR2: SNHLY and FYNNEI. The germline V and J ends were trimmed by 2 bases and 2 bases, with 10 bases remaining between them. DNA of the CDR3: TGTGCCAGCAGTGAAAACGGGAGCCCCTACAATGAGCAGTTCTTC. Its translation is CASSENGSPYNEQFF.

This chain joins TRBV23-1 and TRBJ2-7; a weak D match, TRBD2 (6 bases). TRBV23-1 is annotated as an ORF whose role is uncertain. This CDR3 region has 15 residues. V lost 7 bases, J lost 5 bases, and 21 bases lay in between. The CDR3 here is CASKGFVHGSHEQYF. The CDR3 nucleotides read TGCGCCAGCAAGGGTTTCGTTCACGGGAGCCACGAGCAGTACTTC.